Following are 10 T cell receptor beta chains from one sample sequenced in a study of T cell responses to AZD1222 COVID-19 vaccine. Some clones are missing from TCRdb's copy, which holds only in-frame ones; the method was immunoSEQ multiplex PCR. The sample yields some 180,000 clones, 85% to 95% seen once. The material sequenced was peripheral blood, taken on day 0 of AZD1222 vaccination. Receptor source: an adult in good health.

The chain has TRBV30 and TRBJ2-2, with D uncertain. Germline V gene sequence: CDR1 GTSNPN, CDR2 SVGIG (reference sequence). The CDR3 is 13 residues long. V lost 0 bases to trimming and J lost 7 bases, with 9 bases between them. CDR3 in DNA: TGTGCCTGGAGTGTAGGAGAGTACGGGGAGCTGTTTTTT. As protein: CAWSVGEYGELFF.

The chain couples TRBV4-2 to TRBJ1-6; D gene unclear. V was shortened by 1 base and J by 10 bases, with 26 bases between the two germline ends. This CDR3 contains 19 residues. The germline V gene has CDR1 LGHNA and CDR2 YNFKEQ. The chain's CDR3 is CASSQALASMGSGVSPLHF. The DNA for the CDR3 is TGTGCCAGCAGCCAAGCGTTGGCCTCAATGGGTAGCGGCGTCTCACCCCTCCACTTT.

The rearrangement uses TRBV2 and TRBJ1-6; 7 bases map to TRBD1. The trim removed 6 bases at V and 8 bases at J, leaving 10 bases unmatched. The germline V gene has CDR1 SNHLY and CDR2 FYNNEI. CDR3 length: 15 residues. CDR3 DNA: TGTGCCAGCAGCGCCTCGACAGGGTGGCATTCACCCCTCCACTTT. This gives the protein CASSASTGWHSPLHF.

The chain is built from TRBV2 and TRBJ1-5, with D unclear. CDR1 and CDR2 from the germline V gene are SNHLY and FYNNEI. Trimming removed 10 bases at V and 6 bases at J, with 19 bases between. The CDR3 length is 14 residues. The CDR3 DNA sequence: TGTGCCACCAAATCAGACAATTTCGGTCAGCCCCAGCATTTT. It specifies CATKSDNFGQPQHF.

A single count supports this clone. The rearrangement links TRBV28 to TRBJ2-7; D gene ambiguous. With 2 bases removed from V and 7 bases from J, the gap between germline ends came to 6 bases. The CDR3 is made up of 11 amino acids. Germline assignment: CDR1 MDHEN and CDR2 SYDVKM. This chain's CDR3 is CASSLRVEQYF. As DNA, the CDR3 is TGTGCCAGCAGTTTACGGGTAGAGCAGTACTTC.

The chain employs TRBV9 and TRBJ1-3, with D perhaps matching TRBD1 (5 bases). From germline, CDR1 is SGDLS and CDR2 YYNGEE. The germline V and J ends were trimmed by 0 bases and 10 bases, with 14 bases remaining between them. CDR3 length: 14 residues. The CDR3 spells CASSVGGLEGTIYF. CDR3 nucleotides: TGTGCCAGCAGCGTAGGGGGCCTAGAGGGGACCATATATTTT.

The rearrangement joins TRBV15 to TRBJ2-7, with D possibly TRBD2 on 7 matching bases. Trimming cost V 5 bases and J 5 bases, with 13 bases left between them. Germline CDR1 is LNHNV and CDR2 is YYDKDF (reference sequence). The CDR3 sequence is 13 residues long. CDR3 DNA sequence: TGTGCCACCAGCGGAAAGGGGGGGCACGAGCAGTACTTC. Its translation is CATSGKGGHEQYF.

This sequence joins TRBV6-1 and TRBJ1-2; D uncertain. CDR1 is MNHNS, CDR2 SASEGT, per germline. The CDR3 is made up of 15 amino acids. Between the trimmed V and J ends, which lost 2 bases and 0 bases, there was a span of 10 bases. CDR3 sequence (DNA): TGTGCCAGCAGTGAATTTTCCCAGGCTAACTATGGCTACACCTTC. Its translation: CASSEFSQANYGYTF.

The genes are TRBV7-2 and TRBJ1-5; D unclear. V was cut by 5 bases and J by 3 bases, with 5 bases left in between. The length of the CDR3 is 12 residues. From germline, CDR1 is SGHTA and CDR2 FQGNSA. The CDR3 DNA reads TGTGCCAGCAGCCTCTCCAATCAGCCCCAGCATTTT. Translated, it gives CASSLSNQPQHF.

This chain joins TRBV6-5 and TRBJ1-1, with D unclear. The CDR3 runs to 14 residues. Germline values: CDR1 MNHEY, CDR2 SVGAGI. Trimming shortened V by 8 bases and J by 0 bases, and 13 bases separated the two germline ends. CDR3 sequence: CASQKGAVNTEAFF. For the CDR3, the DNA is TGTGCCAGCCAAAAGGGCGCCGTGAACACTGAAGCTTTCTTT.